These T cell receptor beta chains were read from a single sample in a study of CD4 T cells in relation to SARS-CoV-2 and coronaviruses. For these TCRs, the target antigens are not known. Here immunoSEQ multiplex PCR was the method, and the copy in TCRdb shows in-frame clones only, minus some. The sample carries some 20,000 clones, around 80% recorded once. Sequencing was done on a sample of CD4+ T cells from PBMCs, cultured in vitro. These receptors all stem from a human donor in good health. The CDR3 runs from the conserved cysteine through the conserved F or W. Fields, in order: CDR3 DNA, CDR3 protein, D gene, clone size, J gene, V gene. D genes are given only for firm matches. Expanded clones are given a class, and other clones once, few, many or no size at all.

CDR3nt: TGTGCCAGCAGACCGGGCTCTATGGATTCACCCCTCCACTTT
CDR3aa: CASRPGSMDSPLHF
d_gene: .
abundance: once
j_gene: TRBJ1-6
v_gene: TRBV6-5

CDR3nt: TGTGCCAGCAGCACCTTGGACTATGGCTACACCTTC
CDR3aa: CASSTLDYGYTF
d_gene: .
abundance: .
j_gene: TRBJ1-2
v_gene: TRBV7-9

CDR3nt: TGTGCCAGTAAACCGGGACAGGGGCGGCAGCCCCAGCATTTT
CDR3aa: CASKPGQGRQPQHF
d_gene: TRBD1
abundance: once
j_gene: TRBJ1-5
v_gene: TRBV19

CDR3nt: TGTGCCAGCAGGATGGGCGGAGCTAACTATGGCTACACCTTC
CDR3aa: CASRMGGANYGYTF
d_gene: .
abundance: once
j_gene: TRBJ1-2
v_gene: TRBV6-5

CDR3nt: TGTGTCAGCAGCCAAGAACGTAGGGGGCCACAAGAAGCTTTCTTT
CDR3aa: CVSSQERRGPQEAFF
d_gene: TRBD1
abundance: .
j_gene: TRBJ1-1
v_gene: TRBV3-1/TRBV3-2

CDR3nt: TGTGCCAGCAGCGTAGTGGACGGCCCAAACGAGCAGTACTTC
CDR3aa: CASSVVDGPNEQYF
d_gene: .
abundance: .
j_gene: TRBJ2-7
v_gene: TRBV9

CDR3nt: TGTGCCAGCGAGCCGGGGACGGTTAATGAAAAACTGTTTTTT
CDR3aa: CASEPGTVNEKLFF
d_gene: .
abundance: .
j_gene: TRBJ1-4
v_gene: TRBV19

CDR3nt: TGTGCCAGTAGTAGTCAGAAGGAGATAATCCACACCGGGGAGCTGTTTTTT
CDR3aa: CASSSQKEIIHTGELFF
d_gene: .
abundance: .
j_gene: TRBJ2-2
v_gene: TRBV19

CDR3nt: TGTGCCAGCAACCCCGACAGCTATCAGCCCCAGCATTTT
CDR3aa: CASNPDSYQPQHF
d_gene: .
abundance: .
j_gene: TRBJ1-5
v_gene: TRBV6-6

CDR3nt: TGTGCCAGCAGCCAAGCAGCGGAAACCTACGAGCAGTACTTC
CDR3aa: CASSQAAETYEQYF
d_gene: .
abundance: .
j_gene: TRBJ2-7
v_gene: TRBV3-1/TRBV3-2

CDR3nt: TGTGCCAGCAGCTTAGAACGTCAGAACTATGGCTACACCTTC
CDR3aa: CASSLERQNYGYTF
d_gene: .
abundance: once
j_gene: TRBJ1-2
v_gene: TRBV11-2

CDR3nt: TGTGCCAGCAGTTACCGAGACAGGAACTATGGCTACACCTTC
CDR3aa: CASSYRDRNYGYTF
d_gene: .
abundance: .
j_gene: TRBJ1-2
v_gene: TRBV6-5

CDR3nt: TGTGCCAGCAGCATCACCCCAGGGGCACCTTCCTACGAGCAGTACTTC
CDR3aa: CASSITPGAPSYEQYF
d_gene: .
abundance: .
j_gene: TRBJ2-7
v_gene: TRBV7-9

CDR3nt: TGTGCCAGCAGTACTTACAGGGGAGGCTACACCTTC
CDR3aa: CASSTYRGGYTF
d_gene: TRBD1
abundance: .
j_gene: TRBJ1-2
v_gene: TRBV6-5

CDR3nt: TGTGCCAGCAGTTTATCGGACAGCTCCTACAATGAGCAGTTCTTC
CDR3aa: CASSLSDSSYNEQFF
d_gene: .
abundance: .
j_gene: TRBJ2-1
v_gene: TRBV28

CDR3nt: TGTGCCAGCAGACCCACAGGGACAGCGTCACCCCTCCACTTT
CDR3aa: CASRPTGTASPLHF
d_gene: TRBD1
abundance: .
j_gene: TRBJ1-6
v_gene: TRBV6-5

CDR3nt: TGTGCCAGCAGTGAAAGGGTGGACCCGGCTTTCTTT
CDR3aa: CASSERVDPAFF
d_gene: .
abundance: .
j_gene: TRBJ1-1
v_gene: TRBV6-1

CDR3nt: TGCGCCAGCAAAAAAAGCTCTAGCTCCTACGAGCAGTACTTC
CDR3aa: CASKKSSSSYEQYF
d_gene: .
abundance: once
j_gene: TRBJ2-7
v_gene: TRBV5-1

CDR3nt: TGTGCCAGCAGTGACTCGGAAACCGGGGAGCTGTTTTTT
CDR3aa: CASSDSETGELFF
d_gene: .
abundance: .
j_gene: TRBJ2-2
v_gene: TRBV6-4

CDR3nt: TGTGCCAGCAGGAAAGACAGGGGGACGTATGGCTACACCTTC
CDR3aa: CASRKDRGTYGYTF
d_gene: TRBD1
abundance: .
j_gene: TRBJ1-2
v_gene: TRBV6-5

CDR3nt: TGTGCCAGCTCACCTACGGGACTAGCGGGATACGAGCAGTACTTC
CDR3aa: CASSPTGLAGYEQYF
d_gene: TRBD2
abundance: .
j_gene: TRBJ2-7
v_gene: TRBV18

CDR3nt: TGTGCCAGCAGCAACTACAGGGTAGGGGAGACCCAGTACTTC
CDR3aa: CASSNYRVGETQYF
d_gene: .
abundance: .
j_gene: TRBJ2-5
v_gene: TRBV21-1

CDR3nt: TGTGCCAGCGGTGGGGGGAATGAGCAGTTCTTC
CDR3aa: CASGGGNEQFF
d_gene: .
abundance: .
j_gene: TRBJ2-1
v_gene: TRBV2

CDR3nt: TGTGCCAGCAGTATAGGGGGGACAGGGGTACAGTTCTTC
CDR3aa: CASSIGGTGVQFF
d_gene: TRBD1
abundance: once
j_gene: TRBJ2-1
v_gene: TRBV12-3/TRBV12-4

CDR3nt: TGTGCCAGCAGCGTCGGCAGCACCTACGAGCAGTACTTC
CDR3aa: CASSVGSTYEQYF
d_gene: .
abundance: .
j_gene: TRBJ2-7
v_gene: TRBV9

CDR3nt: TGTGCCAGCAGTGATACGTGGGACAGTCGGGCTTTCTTT
CDR3aa: CASSDTWDSRAFF
d_gene: TRBD1
abundance: .
j_gene: TRBJ1-1
v_gene: TRBV2

CDR3nt: TGTGCCAGCAGCTTGGGGGCGGGCTTGAGAGGCGAGCAGTACTTC
CDR3aa: CASSLGAGLRGEQYF
d_gene: .
abundance: .
j_gene: TRBJ2-7
v_gene: TRBV5-4

CDR3nt: TGTGCCAGCAGCTTGGGACAGAACACCGGGGAGCTGTTTTTT
CDR3aa: CASSLGQNTGELFF
d_gene: .
abundance: .
j_gene: TRBJ2-2
v_gene: TRBV11-3

CDR3nt: TGTGCCAGCAGTTTTAATACGGGGGGGGCCCTCCACTTT
CDR3aa: CASSFNTGGALHF
d_gene: .
abundance: .
j_gene: TRBJ1-6
v_gene: TRBV27

CDR3nt: TGTGCCAGCAGCTTAGTAGTCAGGACGGATGGCTACACCTTC
CDR3aa: CASSLVVRTDGYTF
d_gene: .
abundance: .
j_gene: TRBJ1-2
v_gene: TRBV7-9

CDR3nt: TGCGCCAGCAGCTTGGGGGACAGGGGGACAATTGGTTTGAACACTGAAGCTTTCTTT
CDR3aa: CASSLGDRGTIGLNTEAFF
d_gene: TRBD1
abundance: .
j_gene: TRBJ1-1
v_gene: TRBV5-1

CDR3nt: TGTGCCAGCAGTTCTCGCCGCTTCTATGGCTACACCTTC
CDR3aa: CASSSRRFYGYTF
d_gene: .
abundance: .
j_gene: TRBJ1-2
v_gene: TRBV28

CDR3nt: TGTGCCAGCAGTTTATCGGGTTTTGGCGGGAGGGCACTCGAGCAGTACTTC
CDR3aa: CASSLSGFGGRALEQYF
d_gene: TRBD2
abundance: .
j_gene: TRBJ2-7
v_gene: TRBV27

CDR3nt: TGCGCCAGCAGCTTGGCCTCTGCGGGGGGGAATGAGCAGTTCTTC
CDR3aa: CASSLASAGGNEQFF
d_gene: TRBD2
abundance: .
j_gene: TRBJ2-1
v_gene: TRBV5-1

CDR3nt: TGTGCCAGCAGTTTAGGGCGGGCGGGGTCACCCACCGGGGAGCTGTTTTTT
CDR3aa: CASSLGRAGSPTGELFF
d_gene: .
abundance: .
j_gene: TRBJ2-2
v_gene: TRBV28

CDR3nt: TGTGCCAGCAGCCAAGGGGGTGGGGGGGCGGTCGGCTATGGCTACACCTTC
CDR3aa: CASSQGGGGAVGYGYTF
d_gene: .
abundance: .
j_gene: TRBJ1-2
v_gene: TRBV4-2

CDR3nt: TGCAGCGTTGATAGGGGGGAGGGCCTGGGTGAGCAGTTCTTC
CDR3aa: CSVDRGEGLGEQFF
d_gene: .
abundance: .
j_gene: TRBJ2-1
v_gene: TRBV29-1

CDR3nt: TGTGCCAGCAGCCCATCCGGGACAGGGATCCAGCCCCAGCATTTT
CDR3aa: CASSPSGTGIQPQHF
d_gene: TRBD1
abundance: few
j_gene: TRBJ1-5
v_gene: TRBV7-2

CDR3nt: TGTGCCAGCAGCTTAGGAGGGAGCGGGAGTCAGGTCACCGGGGAGCTGTTTTTT
CDR3aa: CASSLGGSGSQVTGELFF
d_gene: TRBD2
abundance: .
j_gene: TRBJ2-2
v_gene: TRBV7-3

CDR3nt: TGTGCCAGCAGTGCGAGTCCCCTAGCGGAACGAACGACCGGGGAGCTGTTTTTT
CDR3aa: CASSASPLAERTTGELFF
d_gene: TRBD2
abundance: .
j_gene: TRBJ2-2
v_gene: TRBV2

CDR3nt: TGTGCCACCAGCAGAGCGATCTCTGGAAACACCATATATTTT
CDR3aa: CATSRAISGNTIYF
d_gene: .
abundance: .
j_gene: TRBJ1-3
v_gene: TRBV15

CDR3nt: TGCGCCAGCAGCCAAGATTGGTCCGCCGGCAGTCAGCCCCAGCATTTT
CDR3aa: CASSQDWSAGSQPQHF
d_gene: .
abundance: .
j_gene: TRBJ1-5
v_gene: TRBV4-1

CDR3nt: TGTGCCAGCAGCTCCCCAGGAGCGGAGACCCAGTACTTC
CDR3aa: CASSSPGAETQYF
d_gene: .
abundance: .
j_gene: TRBJ2-5
v_gene: TRBV11-3

CDR3nt: TGTGCCAGCAGCTTAGACAGGGGGAATGAAAAACTGTTTTTT
CDR3aa: CASSLDRGNEKLFF
d_gene: TRBD1
abundance: .
j_gene: TRBJ1-4
v_gene: TRBV11-2

CDR3nt: TGTGCCAGCAGTGGGATACTAGCGGGAGGTGATACGCAGTATTTT
CDR3aa: CASSGILAGGDTQYF
d_gene: TRBD2
abundance: .
j_gene: TRBJ2-3
v_gene: TRBV2

CDR3nt: TGTGCCAGCAGCTTTGGGCTGGGGCTCTCCTACGAGCAGTACTTC
CDR3aa: CASSFGLGLSYEQYF
d_gene: .
abundance: few
j_gene: TRBJ2-7
v_gene: TRBV5-4

CDR3nt: TGTGCCGTGCAGCGGGAGATTATCCCAGATACGCAGTATTTT
CDR3aa: CAVQREIIPDTQYF
d_gene: TRBD2
abundance: .
j_gene: TRBJ2-3
v_gene: TRBV6-6